This entry lists 9 T cell receptor beta chains sequenced from one sample in a study of T cell responses to AZD1222 COVID-19 vaccine. The data were produced by immunoSEQ multiplex PCR, yet TCRdb's version contains in-frame clones alone and is incomplete. Of over 150,000 clones listed, roughly 87% were seen once; the top ten hold around 2.6%. The specimen comprised peripheral blood, sampled on day 0 of AZD1222 vaccination. The receptors come from an adult in good health.

The table lists this clone with a count of one. The CDR3 is CASSLFPGTRASGSYEQYF. DNA of the CDR3: TGCGCCAGCAGCTTGTTTCCCGGCACCCGAGCTAGCGGATCCTACGAGCAGTACTTC. The V and J genes are TRBV5-1 and TRBJ2-7, with 7 bases matching TRBD2. The ends lost 1 base at V and 1 base at J; junction bases unmatched: 17. Germline CDR1 SGHRS, CDR2 YFSETQ. CDR3 size: 19 residues.

V gene TRBV7-9 combines with J gene TRBJ1-1; a possible D gene is TRBD1 (6 bases). This CDR3 is 15 amino acids long. The V gene lost 4 bases and the J gene lost 5 bases, with 17 bases spanning the gap. CDR1 and CDR2 from the germline V gene are SEHNR and FQNEAQ (reference sequence). The CDR3 DNA reads as TGTGCCAGCAGCTCGAAGAGGACAGTTGAGACTGAAGCTTTCTTT. Its protein product is CASSSKRTVETEAFF.

The rearrangement joins TRBV9 to TRBJ2-7; D remains unclear. V lost 0 bases and J lost 9, with 16 bases in between. The CDR3 sequence is 14 residues long. The germline gives CDR1 SGDLS, CDR2 YYNGEE. CDR3 sequence reads: CASSVGMFPGGQYF. Written as DNA, the CDR3 is TGTGCCAGCAGCGTAGGAATGTTCCCCGGCGGGCAGTACTTC.

The chain employs TRBV6-6 and TRBJ1-2; TRBD1 matches at 9 bases. Germline CDR1 is MNHNY and CDR2 is SVGAGI (reference sequence). The CDR3 is made up of 14 amino acids. Trimming took 5 bases from V and 4 from J; bases not matched to a gene: 5. The CDR3 spells CASSTTGGRYGYTF. CDR3 in DNA: TGTGCCAGCAGTACGACAGGGGGACGCTATGGCTACACCTTC.

J is TRBJ2-3 and V is TRBV6-2 or TRBV6-3; 9 bases match TRBD2. The CDR3 is 15 residues long. Germline CDR1 MNHEY, CDR2 SVGEGT. V was pared by 5 bases and J by 4 bases, with 7 bases of the junction left unmatched. The CDR3 is CASSLSGGRADTQYF. Here the CDR3 DNA reads TGTGCCAGCAGTCTTAGCGGGGGACGGGCAGATACGCAGTATTTT.

This clone was detected only a few times. The chain employs TRBV7-2 and TRBJ1-2; possible D gene TRBD1, 5 bases. In germline, CDR1 is SGHTA, CDR2 FQGNSA. The CDR3 is 12 amino acids. Trimming took 2 bases from V and 7 from J, leaving 8 bases between them. Here the CDR3 DNA reads TGTGCCAGCAGCTTAAGGGACTCTGGCTACACCTTC. Its translation: CASSLRDSGYTF.

This chain joins TRBV6-5 and TRBJ1-1; D call uncertain. Trimming took off 6 bases at V and 0 bases at J, with 8 bases between the two ends. The germline V gene has CDR1 MNHEY and CDR2 SVGAGI. This CDR3 has 13 amino acids. The CDR3 here is CASSSRLNTEAFF. The CDR3 region has the DNA TGTGCCAGCAGCTCCAGGCTGAACACTGAAGCTTTCTTT.

V usage is TRBV24-1 and J usage is TRBJ2-3; D call uncertain. This CDR3 spans 12 amino acids. V lost 7 bases and J lost 5, with 9 bases in between. Germline CDR1 is KGHDR and CDR2 is SFDVKD. CDR3 in DNA: TGTGCCACCAGCCGAAACGTAGATACGCAGTATTTT. Translation: CATSRNVDTQYF.

The chain links TRBV11-1 to TRBJ2-2; 9 bases match TRBD2. Unmatched junction bases numbered 10, after V lost 0 bases and J lost 5 bases. Per germline, CDR1 SGHAT and CDR2 FQDESV (reference sequence). This CDR3 is built from 18 residues. The CDR3 reads CASSLARFSGSTTGELFF. The CDR3 nucleotides are TGTGCCAGCAGCTTAGCGAGGTTTAGCGGGAGTACAACCGGGGAGCTGTTTTTT.